The subject of this entry is one TCR beta chain. The antigen remains undetermined. Profiling relied on immunoSEQ multiplex PCR, and the TCRdb table lists in-frame clones only, not all of them. The repertoire has 160,000 or so clones, 86% of them found once; the top ten carry 2.7%. The sample originates from a study of cytomegalovirus exposure and HLA in healthy donors. Study-level points and caveats: Rarity characterized most TCR sequences, yet some public TCRs appeared in many donors. Confirmation in vitro established that a few CMV-associated chains were specific for CMV antigens.

CDR3 length: 14 residues. The V gene's germline CDR1 is MDHEN and CDR2 SYDVKM. J was trimmed by 4 bases and V by 3 bases; bases with no gene match: 1. Material: PBMCs. The receptor was derived from a man between 18 and 29 years old in good health and CMV-seropositive. The J gene is TRBJ2-7, the V gene TRBV28; 12 nucleotides align to TRBD2. This CDR3 reads CASSLTSGSYEQYF. For the CDR3, the DNA is TGTGCCAGCAGTTTGACTAGCGGGAGTTACGAGCAGTACTTC.